These 6 T cell receptor beta chains originate from one sample sequenced in a study of blood T cell repertoires in COVID-19. Data came from immunoSEQ multiplex PCR; TCRdb stores just in-frame clones and leaves some out. The sample consists of more than 110,000 clones, roughly 90% of them appearing once. The specimen was peripheral blood. Source of these receptors: a man aged 50-60 years with active or convalescent COVID-19.

V and J are TRBV24-1 and TRBJ1-3; 12 nucleotides agree with TRBD1. This CDR3 region has 18 residues. Germline lookup yields CDR1 KGHDR and CDR2 SFDVKD. With 2 bases clipped from V and 3 bases from J, the junction kept 7 bases outside the gene matches. CDR3 coding DNA: TGTGCCACCAGTGATTCCGCCGGGACAGGGGGCGATGGAAACACCATATATTTT. Translating gives CATSDSAGTGGDGNTIYF.

The chain couples TRBV2 to TRBJ1-1; D might be TRBD1 (6 bases). Trimming cost V 4 bases and J 1 base, with 13 bases left between them. The CDR3 sequence is 15 residues long. The germline V gene encodes CDR1 SNHLY and CDR2 FYNNEI. The CDR3 DNA sequence: TGTGCCAGCAGTGTTAGGGGGTTGGGGAACACTGAAGCTTTCTTT. It specifies CASSVRGLGNTEAFF.

The chain is built from TRBV19 and TRBJ2-7; 9 nucleotides match TRBD1. The V segment lost 3 bases and the J segment 1 base; nucleotides outside the gene matches: 7. CDR1 is LNHDA, CDR2 SQIVND, per germline (reference sequence). CDR3 size: 16 residues. DNA for the CDR3: TGTGCCAGTAGTATGGGTCTAGGACAGGGGTCCTACGAGCAGTACTTC. Its translation: CASSMGLGQGSYEQYF.

The rearrangement joins TRBV6-2 or TRBV6-3 to TRBJ2-1; 10 bases are a match to TRBD2. The junction had 7 bases not matched to a gene; V was cut back by 6 bases and J by 2 bases. The CDR3 has 16 residues. The germline V gene has CDR1 MNHEY and CDR2 SVGEGT. The CDR3 DNA reads as TGTGCCAGCAGCCGGGTGGGGACTAGCGCCTACAATGAGCAGTTCTTC. As protein: CASSRVGTSAYNEQFF.

The J gene is TRBJ2-1, the V gene TRBV14, with TRBD2 identical over 15 bases. V lost 4 bases to trimming and J lost 10 bases; unmatched junction nucleotides: 8. CDR3 size: 16 residues. CDR1 and CDR2 from the germline V gene are SGHDN and FVKESK. This CDR3 is CASSRGTSGRLREQFF. For the CDR3, the DNA is TGTGCCAGCAGCCGTGGGACTAGCGGGAGGTTAAGGGAGCAGTTCTTC.

The CDR3 DNA sequence: TGTGCCTGGAGTCCCCCCGACAGGGGGTCTGGGCTAAATCAGCCCCAGCATTTT. Translation gives CAWSPPDRGSGLNQPQHF. The chain has TRBV30 and TRBJ1-5, with 9 bases lining up with TRBD1. Germline V gene lookup returns CDR1 GTSNPN and CDR2 SVGIG (reference sequence). Trimming cost V 2 bases and J 4 bases; bases outside gene matches: 15. The CDR3 is 18 residues long.